The present T cell receptor (beta chain) was sequenced within a study of CD8+ T cells in alopecia areata. Findings of the study overall: In patients, TCRs were shared less clearly than in mice, and HLA may possibly be involved.

It was from alopecia areata patients that lesional scalp punch biopsies and peripheral blood were collected. V lost 6 bases to trimming and J lost 4 bases, with 15 bases between them. Germline V gives CDR1 SQVTM, CDR2 ANQGSEA. This CDR3 comprises 13 residues. Once RNA had been extracted, it was reverse transcribed into cDNA to act as the sequencing template. Profiling relied on immunoSEQ multiplex PCR, and the TCRdb table lists in-frame clones only, not all of them. The table records around 140,000 clones, around 49% of them present only once. A note on this clone: Its target is not known.

V is TRBV29-1 and J is TRBJ1-2, with unresolved D. Sample: CD4+ T cells sorted from blood, taken at week 0. This clonotype was sampled from a human donor with alopecia areata. CDR3 region: CSVAGSRGYGYTF. Here the CDR3 DNA reads TGCAGCGTCGCTGGAAGCCGCGGCTATGGCTACACCTTC.